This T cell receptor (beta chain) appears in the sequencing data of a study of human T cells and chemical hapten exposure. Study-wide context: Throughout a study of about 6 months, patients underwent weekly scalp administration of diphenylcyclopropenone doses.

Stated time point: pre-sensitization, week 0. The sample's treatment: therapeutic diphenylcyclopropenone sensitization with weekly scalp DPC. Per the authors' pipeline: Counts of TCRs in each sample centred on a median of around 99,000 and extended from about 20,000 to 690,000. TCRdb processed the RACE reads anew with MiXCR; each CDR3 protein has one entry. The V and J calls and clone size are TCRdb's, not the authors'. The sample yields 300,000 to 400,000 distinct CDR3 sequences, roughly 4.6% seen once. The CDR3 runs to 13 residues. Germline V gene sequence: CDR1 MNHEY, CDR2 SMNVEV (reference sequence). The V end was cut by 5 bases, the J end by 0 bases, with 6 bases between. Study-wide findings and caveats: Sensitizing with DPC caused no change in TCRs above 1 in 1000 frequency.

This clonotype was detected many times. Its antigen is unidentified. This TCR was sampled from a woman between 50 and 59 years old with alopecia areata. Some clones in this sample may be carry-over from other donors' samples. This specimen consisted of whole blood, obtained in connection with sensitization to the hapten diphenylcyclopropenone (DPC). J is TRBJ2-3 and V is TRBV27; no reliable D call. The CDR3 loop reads CASSTTSTDTQYF. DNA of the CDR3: TGTGCCAGCAGTACCACTAGCACAGATACGCAGTATTTT.